This T cell receptor beta chain emerged from a study of cytomegalovirus exposure and HLA in healthy donors. With respect to this clone: Its antigen is unidentified.

Researchers ran the PCR with 60 Vbeta and 13 Jbeta primers. TCRdb keeps only in-frame clones here, not all; method: immunoSEQ multiplex PCR. This sample's clone table lists 55,000 to 75,000 clones. Overall study findings and caveats: Rare sequences made up most TCRs, while some public TCRs were found in many donors. Researchers catalogued approximately 170 TCR beta chains as cytomegalovirus-associated. In a later analysis, an Asian-associated ancestry cluster reportedly showed fewer N-insertions than the 666-donor mean. Earlier results showed most TCR beta V segments being productive about 87% or about 30% of the time.

Germline assignment: CDR1 SGHKS and CDR2 YYEKEE (reference sequence). V was pared by 5 bases and J by 4 bases, with 13 bases of the junction left unmatched. The CDR3 runs to 17 residues. The rearrangement uses TRBV5-5 and TRBJ1-5, with 9 positions matching TRBD1. Sequencing used PBMCs. This TCR came from a male donor in good health and CMV-seronegative. The CDR3: CASSPLVGTGTNQPQHF. The CDR3 DNA follows: TGTGCCAGCAGTCCCCTAGTGGGGACAGGGACGAATCAGCCCCAGCATTTT.